This TCR beta chain was found in a study of T-cell memory formation after mild COVID-19. The authors produced TCR alpha and TCR beta cDNA libraries with sample barcodes and UMIs by 5'RACE using constant-segment primers. Each CDR3 protein gets one entry after TCRdb re-called the 5' RACE reads with MiXCR. The data show 250,000 to 300,000 distinct CDR3 sequences, 15% to 20% seen once. This clonotype appeared a few times. Its antigen is still unknown. Study results and caveats: For contracting clones, CD4+ ones sat mainly in CM and EM, CD8+ in EMRA. Researchers found some responding clones in pre-infection memory, a sign that cross-reactive memory joined.

Sequencing used PBMCs or a T cell subset sorted from them (not recorded which). This sequence originates from a man aged 18-30 years who had mild COVID-19 (a few samples of this study predate the infection). Cell type and time point are not known.

The CDR3 is CASSHRDGTGELFF. In DNA, the CDR3 is TGTGCCAGCAGTCACAGGGACGGCACCGGGGAGCTGTTTTTT. The V and J genes are TRBV7-9 and TRBJ2-2, with TRBD1 as a possible D gene (6 bases). The ends were cut back, 6 bases at V and 4 bases at J, with 12 bases in the middle. CDR1 is SEHNR and CDR2 is FQNEAQ in the germline V gene (reference sequence). This CDR3 comprises 14 residues.